These 6 T cell receptor beta chains originate from one sample sequenced in a study of beta chain features in type 1 diabetes. The study reverse transcribed the entire isolated RNA, so it sequenced expressed TCRB transcripts. Profiling relied on immunoSEQ multiplex PCR, and the TCRdb table lists in-frame clones only, not all of them. Of roughly 300,000 clones listed, under 8.5% are singletons. Source material: central memory CD4+ T cells from blood. The origin of the receptors is a woman aged 18 to 35 in good health.

In its sample, this clone was seen a few times. This sequence joins TRBV7-3 and TRBJ2-7; 9 nucleotides line up with TRBD2. J gave up 4 bases and V 2 bases, and 6 bases lay outside the gene matches. Germline V gene lookup returns CDR1 SGHTA and CDR2 FQGTGA. CDR3 length: 15 residues. CDR3 protein: CASSLFPSGEYEQYF. The CDR3 coding sequence is TGTGCCAGCAGCTTATTCCCTAGCGGGGAATACGAGCAGTACTTC. Full variable domain (outside the CDR3, taken from reference TRBV7-3 and TRBJ2-7): GAGVSQTPSNKVTEKGKYVELRCDPISGHTALYWYRQSLGQGPEFLIYFQGTGAADDSGLPNDRFFAVRPEGSVSTLKIQRTERGDSAVYLCASSLFPSGEYEQYFGPGTRLTVT.

This clone was counted only a few times. The identical CDR3 is also encoded by other nucleotide sequences in the sample. The chain is built from TRBV6-6 and TRBJ1-4; no firm D call. This CDR3 has 14 residues. Germline assignment: CDR1 MNHNY and CDR2 SVGAGI (reference sequence). V lost 6 bases to trimming and J lost 0 bases, with 8 bases between them. CDR3 in DNA: TGTGCCAGCAGGCCCGGTGCAACTAATGAAAAACTGTTTTTT. It encodes CASRPGATNEKLFF.

This clone was observed a handful of times. This rearrangement joins TRBV11-2 to TRBJ2-3; tentative D call: TRBD2 (5 bases). Germline V gene lookup returns CDR1 SGHAT and CDR2 FQNNGV. Deletions cut 4 bases from V and 0 bases from J, with 11 bases between. This CDR3 spans 15 amino acids. CDR3 bases: TGTGCCAGCAGCTATTCAGCGGCTAGCACAGATACGCAGTATTTT. Residues: CASSYSAASTDTQYF.

This rearrangement joins TRBV29-1 to TRBJ1-1; 9 bases map to TRBD1. Germline CDR1 and CDR2: SQVTM and ANQGSEA. J lost 1 base, V lost 8 bases, and 5 bases had no gene match. The CDR3 extends over 13 amino acids. The CDR3 loop reads CSHRQGGNTEAFF. The CDR3 DNA follows: TGCAGCCATAGACAGGGGGGGAACACTGAAGCTTTCTTT.

This clone has ten or more counts. The chain has TRBV25-1 and TRBJ1-2; unclear D gene. V lost 5 bases to trimming and J lost 2 bases, with 6 bases between them. Germline CDR1 MGHDK, CDR2 SYGVNS. The CDR3 length is 12 residues. The CDR3 loop reads CASSKINYGYTF. The CDR3 DNA follows: TGTGCCAGCAGTAAGATCAACTATGGCTACACCTTC.

This chain uses TRBV18 with TRBJ1-1; 8 nucleotides match TRBD1. The V gene end was trimmed by 5 bases and the J gene end by 1 base; junction bases not matched to a gene: 3. The CDR3 consists of 14 residues. Germline V gene data show CDR1 as KGHSH and CDR2 as LQKENI. The CDR3 DNA reads as TGTGCCAGCTCAACTGGACAGGGGAACACTGAAGCTTTCTTT. This gives the protein CASSTGQGNTEAFF.